This entry features one T cell receptor beta chain sequence. Germline assignment: CDR1 MRHNA and CDR2 SNTAGT. The CDR3 extends over 16 amino acids. Trimming pared 6 bases from V and 2 bases from J, leaving 14 bases between. The data originate from a study of cytomegalovirus exposure and HLA in healthy donors. Looking at the study overall: The Caucasian-associated ancestry cluster held around four fifths of roughly 370 genotyped donors.

The PCR was carried out with 60 Vbeta primers and 13 Jbeta primers. TCRdb's copy holds only in-frame clones and misses some; the assay was immunoSEQ multiplex PCR. Of 120,000 or so clones in the sample, roughly 80% were seen once. The sequenced material came from PBMCs. This clonotype originated in a female donor in good health and CMV-seropositive. This chain connects TRBV6-4 to TRBJ2-6; TRBD1 is a possible D gene (5 bases). The CDR3 DNA reads TGTGCCAGCAGCCCACAGGCCGCCCCTGGGGCCAACGTCCTGACTTTC. Encoded protein: CASSPQAAPGANVLTF.